Presented here are 19 T cell receptor beta chains from one specimen sequenced in a study of control samples from healthy donors and cancer patients. Profiling relied on immunoSEQ multiplex PCR, and the TCRdb table lists in-frame clones only, not all of them. The data show approximately 120,000 clones, with about 90% seen just once and under 2% held by the top ten. Sequenced: blood. These receptors originate from a man between 18 and 35 years old in good health.

The chain couples TRBV4-3 to TRBJ1-3, with D possibly matching TRBD1 (5 bases). The germline gives CDR1 LGHNA, CDR2 YSLEER. The CDR3 is 17 residues long. V lost 3 bases and J lost 4, with 19 bases in between. For the CDR3, the DNA is TGCGCCAGCAGCCAGGACCTCAGGGTTGGGATCGGAAACACCATATATTTT. The encoded protein is CASSQDLRVGIGNTIYF.

This clone was seen just once. CDR3 DNA sequence: TGTGCCAGCAAGGGGACAGTAAACACTGAAGCTTTCTTT. This translates into CASKGTVNTEAFF. This rearrangement joins TRBV2 to TRBJ1-1; 7 bases are a match to TRBD1. Trimming cost V 7 bases and J 2 bases; bases outside gene matches: 4. The CDR3 consists of 13 residues. CDR1 SNHLY and CDR2 FYNNEI come from the germline V gene.

The genes are TRBV11-3 and TRBJ1-1; D is perhaps TRBD1 (6 bases). The ends were cut back, 3 bases at V and 1 base at J, with 12 bases in the middle. The CDR3 contains 15 residues. The V gene's germline CDR1 is SGHNT and CDR2 YENEEA. The CDR3 DNA reads TGTGCCAGCAGCTTTGGGGGGGCACAGAACACTGAAGCTTTCTTT. Its translation: CASSFGGAQNTEAFF.

This rearrangement joins TRBV25-1 to TRBJ1-2; TRBD1 might be the D (5 bases). This CDR3 comprises 16 residues. Deletions cut 5 bases from V and 2 bases from J, with 18 bases between. Per germline, CDR1 MGHDK and CDR2 SYGVNS. The CDR3 region has the DNA TGTGCCAGCAGTCAGCGGATGGGGTCAGGGAACTATGGCTACACCTTC. Protein: CASSQRMGSGNYGYTF.

The chain is built from TRBV28 and TRBJ1-1; 7 nucleotides line up with TRBD1. With V trimmed by 5 bases and J by 7 bases, 13 bases remained unmatched. Germline CDR1 MDHEN, CDR2 SYDVKM. The length of the CDR3 is 15 residues. As DNA, the CDR3 is TGTGCCAGCAGTCCTGAGAAAGGGGGCTATAATGAAGCTTTCTTT. Translated: CASSPEKGGYNEAFF.

This chain connects TRBV19 to TRBJ1-4; 7 bases map to TRBD1. The CDR3 loop spans 14 amino acids. J gave up 4 bases and V 7 bases, and 6 bases lay outside the gene matches. Looked up from germline, CDR1 is LNHDA and CDR2 is SQIVND (reference sequence). The CDR3 sequence: CASTRTGDNEKLFF. DNA for the CDR3: TGTGCCAGTACCCGTACAGGGGATAATGAAAAACTGTTTTTT.

The chain uses TRBV7-9 and TRBJ2-5; 9 bases map to TRBD2. Germline V lookup: CDR1 SEHNR, CDR2 FQNEAQ (reference sequence). This CDR3 contains 15 residues. The junction had 5 bases not matched to a gene; V was cut back by 2 bases and J by 4 bases. The CDR3 region is CASSLFLAGLETQYF. The CDR3 DNA sequence: TGTGCCAGCAGCTTATTTCTAGCGGGACTAGAGACCCAGTACTTC.

This clone was recorded a few times. The rearrangement joins TRBV11-2 to TRBJ1-2, with D possibly TRBD1 on 6 matching bases. V lost 0 bases to trimming and J lost 6 bases, with 14 bases between them. Per the germline V gene, CDR1 is SGHAT and CDR2 is FQNNGV. This CDR3 has 15 amino acids. CDR3 bases: TGTGCCAGCAGCTTAGACGGGGGGGCTTGGGATGGCTACACCTTC. This gives the protein CASSLDGGAWDGYTF.

V gene TRBV27 combines with J gene TRBJ2-4; TRBD2 matches 7 bases. Germline CDR1 and CDR2: MNHEY and SMNVEV (reference sequence). The CDR3 totals 18 residues. The V gene end was trimmed by 5 bases and the J gene end by 0 bases; junction bases not matched to a gene: 13. The CDR3 nucleotides read TGTGCCAGCAGTCCCCGAGCGGGACCGGCCTTAGCCAAAAACATTCAGTACTTC. Translated, it gives CASSPRAGPALAKNIQYF.

The gene calls are TRBV19 and TRBJ1-2; 10 positions agree with TRBD1. The V gene end was trimmed by 5 bases and the J gene end by 0 bases; junction bases not matched to a gene: 6. Germline V gene sequence: CDR1 LNHDA, CDR2 SQIVND (reference sequence). The CDR3 covers 16 residues. CDR3 in DNA: TGTGCCAGTAGTCCAACCGGGACAGGGGCTAACTATGGCTACACCTTC. Translated, it gives CASSPTGTGANYGYTF.

The chain carries TRBV15 and TRBJ1-2, with a weak D call TRBD1 (6 bases). CDR3 length: 15 amino acids. The ends were cut back, 5 bases at V and 4 bases at J, with 17 bases in the middle. Germline assignment: CDR1 LNHNV and CDR2 YYDKDF (reference sequence). In DNA form, the CDR3 reads TGTGCCACCAGCCTCCGACAGGCCGGAATCTATGGCTACACCTTC. Residues: CATSLRQAGIYGYTF.

The chain recombines TRBV3-1 (or the pseudogene TRBV3-2) with TRBJ1-3, with D uncertain. The germline V gene encodes CDR1 LGHDT and CDR2 YNNKEL (reference sequence). Trimming pared 3 bases from V and 0 bases from J, leaving 15 bases between. CDR3 size: 17 residues. Here the CDR3 DNA reads TGTGCCAGCAGCCATGGGCAGCCATTATACTCTGGAAACACCATATATTTT. As protein: CASSHGQPLYSGNTIYF.

V is TRBV5-1 and J is TRBJ1-2, with a possible D match to TRBD1 (5 bases). Germline lookup yields CDR1 SGHRS and CDR2 YFSETQ. V gave up 7 bases and J gave up 1 base, with 8 bases separating them. This CDR3 is 12 amino acids long. DNA of the CDR3: TGCGCCAGCCACAGGAATAACTATGGCTACACCTTC. It codes for CASHRNNYGYTF.

The chain joins TRBV28 to TRBJ1-5, with 7 nucleotides matching TRBD1. CDR3 length equals 13 residues. V lost 8 bases, J lost 5 bases, and 6 bases stayed unmatched. Germline V gene lookup returns CDR1 MDHEN and CDR2 SYDVKM. This chain's CDR3 is CASLRDSHQPQHF. CDR3 DNA: TGTGCCAGCCTCCGGGACAGTCATCAGCCCCAGCATTTT.

The rearrangement uses TRBV6-1 and TRBJ1-2, with D unresolved. The CDR3 spans 14 residues. Germline V gives CDR1 MNHNS, CDR2 SASEGT. V was shortened by 5 bases and J by 5 bases, with 15 bases between the two germline ends. CDR3 residues: CASSLYLIGYGYTF. DNA for the CDR3: TGTGCCAGCAGTTTGTATTTGATTGGGTATGGCTACACCTTC.

The chain is built from TRBV24-1 and TRBJ1-5, with D unresolved. This CDR3 region has 14 residues. Germline-derived CDR1 and CDR2 are KGHDR and SFDVKD. V lost 5 bases, J lost 2 bases, and 9 bases lay in between. The CDR3 bases are TGTGCCACCAGTGGGGCGGGAGGCAATCAGCCCCAGCATTTT. Its translation: CATSGAGGNQPQHF.

This clone was counted only a few times. V and J are TRBV30 and TRBJ1-3; D is possibly TRBD1 (5 bases). Per the germline V gene, CDR1 is GTSNPN and CDR2 is SVGIG (reference sequence). V was cut by 3 bases and J by 3 bases, with 6 bases left in between. This CDR3 spans 12 amino acids. CDR3 bases: TGTGCCTGGAGGACAGTTGGAAACACCATATATTTT. Protein product: CAWRTVGNTIYF.

V gene TRBV2 combines with J gene TRBJ2-3, with 8 bases lining up with TRBD1. Germline CDR1 and CDR2: SNHLY and FYNNEI. V shed 6 bases and J 4 bases; nucleotides not matched to a gene: 6. The CDR3 consists of 14 residues. This chain's CDR3 is CASSTDRGPDTQYF. As DNA, the CDR3 is TGTGCCAGCAGCACCGACAGGGGACCAGATACGCAGTATTTT.

The chain uses TRBV5-1 and TRBJ1-5, with D perhaps matching TRBD1 (6 bases). Trimming removed 0 bases at V and 6 bases at J, with 13 bases between. Germline loops: CDR1 SGHRS, CDR2 YFSETQ. The length of the CDR3 is 15 residues. CDR3 bases: TGCGCCAGCAGCTTGGATGGGGGGGCGGGTCAGCCCCAGCATTTT. Its translation: CASSLDGGAGQPQHF. Supplemented by reference TRBV5-1 and TRBJ1-5, the full variable domain reads KAGVTQTPRYLIKTRGQQVTLSCSPISGHRSVSWYQQTPGQGLQFLFEYFSETQRNKGNFPGRFSGRQFSNSRSEMNVSTLELGDSALYLCASSLDGGAGQPQHFGDGTRLSIL.